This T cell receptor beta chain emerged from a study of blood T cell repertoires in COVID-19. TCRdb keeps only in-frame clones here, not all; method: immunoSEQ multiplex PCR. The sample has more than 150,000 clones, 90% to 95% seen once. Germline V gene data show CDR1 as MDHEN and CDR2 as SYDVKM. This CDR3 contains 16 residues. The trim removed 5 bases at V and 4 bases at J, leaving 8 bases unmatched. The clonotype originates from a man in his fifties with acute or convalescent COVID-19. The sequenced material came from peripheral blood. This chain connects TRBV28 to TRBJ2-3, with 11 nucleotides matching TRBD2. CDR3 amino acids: CASSPLLAGVADTQYF. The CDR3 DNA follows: TGTGCCAGCAGTCCGTTACTAGCGGGAGTGGCAGATACGCAGTATTTT.